Listed here are 30 T cell receptor beta chains from one sample, sequenced in a study of early T cells in non-severe SARS-CoV-2 infection. TCRdb called the 5' RACE reads again in MiXCR, with one record for every CDR3 protein. Of under 60,000 distinct CDR3 sequences in the sample, just over 8% were seen once. The specimen was whole blood. These TCRs come from an adult who was a healthcare worker with PCR-confirmed SARS-CoV-2 infection or an uninfected control (not recorded which).

This clonotype was picked up many times. The V gene is TRBV29-1, the J gene TRBJ2-2; 9 positions match TRBD1. Looked up from germline, CDR1 is SQVTM and CDR2 is ANQGSEA. This CDR3 is 14 amino acids long. Germline trimming cut 5 bases from V and 6 bases from J; bases unmatched to any gene: 7. In DNA form, the CDR3 reads TGCAGCGTTCCACAGGGGGCGATACCCGGGGAGCTGTTTTTT. The encoded protein is CSVPQGAIPGELFF.

The chain carries TRBV7-2 and TRBJ2-7, with 9 bases that match TRBD2. V lost 8 bases, J lost 4 bases, and 12 bases stayed unmatched. Germline loops: CDR1 SGHTA, CDR2 FQGNSA. The CDR3 sequence is 15 residues long. CDR3 DNA sequence: TGTGCCAGCGTTGCACAGGCGGGAGGGCATTACGAGCAGTACTTC. Its protein product is CASVAQAGGHYEQYF.

The J gene is TRBJ1-2, the V gene TRBV20-1; no definite D call. The CDR3 consists of 14 residues. The germline V and J ends were trimmed by 3 bases and 0 bases, with 11 bases remaining between them. CDR1 and CDR2 from the germline V gene are DFQATT and SNEGSKA (reference sequence). CDR3 region: CSARLPWTNYGYTF. The CDR3, as DNA: TGCAGTGCTAGGCTCCCTTGGACTAACTATGGCTACACCTTC.

This clonotype was detected only a few times. The rearrangement links TRBV2 to TRBJ2-2; TRBD2 aligns across 14 bases. J lost 6 bases, V lost 6 bases, and 3 bases had no gene match. Germline V gene data show CDR1 as SNHLY and CDR2 as FYNNEI. This CDR3 has 15 amino acids. The CDR3 reads CASSRLAGGAGELFF. In DNA, the CDR3 is TGTGCCAGCAGCCGACTAGCGGGAGGGGCCGGGGAGCTGTTTTTT.

V usage is TRBV6-5 and J usage is TRBJ2-7, with 9 bases fitting TRBD2. CDR1 is MNHEY, CDR2 SVGAGI, per germline. Germline trimming cut 3 bases from V and 3 bases from J; bases unmatched to any gene: 9. This CDR3 contains 16 residues. The CDR3 DNA reads as TGTGCCAGCAGTTATTTCTCTAGCGGGGCTAACTACGAGCAGTACTTC. Translated: CASSYFSSGANYEQYF.

This clonotype appeared many times. This chain links TRBV12-3 or TRBV12-4 with TRBJ2-2; a weak D match, TRBD1 (5 bases). V lost 6 bases, J lost 7 bases, and 12 bases lay in between. There are 13 residues in the CDR3. This CDR3 is CASSVIGVGELFF. In DNA form, the CDR3 reads TGTGCCAGCAGCGTAATAGGGGTCGGGGAGCTGTTTTTT.

The sample holds a few counts of this clonotype. The genes are TRBV20-1 and TRBJ2-5; 7 positions agree with TRBD1. This CDR3 has 12 residues. After removal of 6 bases from V and 5 bases from J, the junction contained 6 bases not matched to a gene. Germline-derived CDR1 and CDR2 are DFQATT and SNEGSKA (reference sequence). CDR3 sequence (DNA): TGCAGTGCCAGGCAGGGGGAGGAGACCCAGTACTTC. Its protein is CSARQGEETQYF.

The table lists this clonotype with many counts. V and J are TRBV18 and TRBJ2-1; D gene unclear. The CDR3 consists of 14 residues. Germline assignment: CDR1 KGHSH and CDR2 LQKENI. V lost 4 bases to trimming and J lost 4 bases, with 11 bases between them. The CDR3 nucleotides read TGTGCCAGCTCACTTGGCTCACAATACAATGAGCAGTTCTTC. Amino acids: CASSLGSQYNEQFF.

This clonotype has a count of ten or more. This rearrangement joins TRBV4-3 to TRBJ2-3; D gene unclear. The CDR3 length is 15 residues. V was shortened by 0 bases and J by 6 bases, with 13 bases between the two germline ends. Germline V gene data show CDR1 as LGHNA and CDR2 as YSLEER. This CDR3 is CASSQDYSRSDTQYF. In DNA, the CDR3 is TGCGCCAGCAGCCAAGATTACTCTAGATCCGATACGCAGTATTTT.

This clonotype occurred many times. The chain joins TRBV12-5 to TRBJ2-2; D is unclear. This CDR3 region has 13 residues. Germline V gene data show CDR1 as LGHNT and CDR2 as FRNRAP. V lost 2 bases and J lost 6, with 7 bases in between. The CDR3 DNA sequence: TGTGCTAGTGGTTTGAATACCGCCGGGGAGCTGTTTTTT. This translates into CASGLNTAGELFF. The full variable domain, its missing parts supplied by reference TRBV12-5 and TRBJ2-2, is DARVTQTPRHKVTEMGQEVTMRCQPILGHNTVFWYRQTMMQGLELLAYFRNRAPLDDSGMPKDRFSAEMPDATLATLKIQPSEPRDSAVYFCASGLNTAGELFFGEGSRLTVL.

Only a few counts were recorded for this clonotype. This rearrangement joins TRBV19 to TRBJ2-3; TRBD2 aligns across 8 bases. This CDR3 comprises 14 residues. The V segment lost 6 bases and the J segment 5 bases; nucleotides outside the gene matches: 7. Per the germline V gene, CDR1 is LNHDA and CDR2 is SQIVND (reference sequence). CDR3: CASRLLAEGDTQYF. The CDR3 DNA sequence: TGTGCCAGTAGATTACTAGCGGAGGGAGATACGCAGTATTTT.

The gene calls are TRBV6-6 and TRBJ2-5; 7 bases are shared with TRBD1. This CDR3 spans 17 amino acids. From germline, CDR1 is MNHNY and CDR2 SVGAGI (reference sequence). Germline trimming cut 2 bases from V and 10 bases from J; bases unmatched to any gene: 19. CDR3 sequence reads: CASSYRPDREIRESQYF. The CDR3 nucleotides are TGTGCCAGCAGTTACCGACCCGACAGGGAGATTCGAGAAAGCCAGTACTTC.

This clonotype was seen only a few times. The rearrangement joins TRBV12-3 or TRBV12-4 to TRBJ1-2, with 9 positions matching TRBD1. There are 15 residues in the CDR3. V lost 6 bases, J lost 4 bases, and 9 bases stayed unmatched. The CDR3 nucleotides read TGTGCCAGCAGGCTTGGACAGGGGCAGGGCTATGGCTACACCTTC. It translates to CASRLGQGQGYGYTF.

This sequence joins TRBV7-9 and TRBJ2-6; no firm D call. This CDR3 spans 16 amino acids. Trimming cost V 3 bases and J 1 base, with 10 bases left between them. Looked up from germline, CDR1 is SEHNR and CDR2 is FQNEAQ (reference sequence). In DNA, the CDR3 is TGTGCCAGCAGCTTCAGAGGAAGATCTGGGGCCAACGTCCTGACTTTC. Translated, it gives CASSFRGRSGANVLTF. The complete variable domain, with remaining parts taken from reference TRBV7-9 and TRBJ2-6, reads DTGVSQNPRHKITKRGQNVTFRCDPISEHNRLYWYRQTLGQGPEFLTYFQNEAQLEKSRLLSDRFSAERPKGSFSTLEIQRTEQGDSAMYLCASSFRGRSGANVLTFGAGSRLTVL.

In this sample, this clonotype is medium-sized. V and J are TRBV7-2 and TRBJ2-7; tentative D call: TRBD1 (6 bases). Germline CDR1 reads SGHTA; CDR2 reads FQGNSA. V was cut by 2 bases and J by 1 base, with 21 bases left in between. The CDR3 is made up of 18 amino acids. The CDR3 bases are TGTGCCAGCAGCTTAAAATTCGCAGGGGCTAGCTCTTCCTACGAGCAGTACTTC. This sequence encodes CASSLKFAGASSSYEQYF. The entire variable domain, with the rest obtained from reference TRBV7-2 and TRBJ2-7, is as follows: GAGVSQSPSNKVTEKGKDVELRCDPISGHTALYWYRQSLGQGLEFLIYFQGNSAPDKSGLPSDRFSAERTGGSVSTLTIQRTQQEDSAVYLCASSLKFAGASSSYEQYFGPGTRLTVT.

Many counts were recorded for this clonotype. The chain employs TRBV7-9 and TRBJ1-5, with D unclear. This CDR3 contains 13 residues. Trimming left V 9 bases short and J 1 base short, with 10 bases between. CDR1 and CDR2 from the germline V gene are SEHNR and FQNEAQ (reference sequence). CDR3 loop: CASEDGSNQPQHF. CDR3 bases: TGTGCCAGTGAGGACGGGAGCAATCAGCCCCAGCATTTT.

The J gene is TRBJ2-1, the V gene TRBV29-1; D perhaps matches TRBD2 (6 bases). The ends were cut back, 7 bases at V and 4 bases at J, with 17 bases in the middle. This CDR3 is built from 14 residues. Germline V lookup: CDR1 SQVTM, CDR2 ANQGSEA. CDR3 amino acids: CSASEGFRYNEQFF. DNA of the CDR3: TGCAGCGCCTCGGAGGGGTTCAGGTACAATGAGCAGTTCTTC.

This chain uses TRBV27 with TRBJ1-1; 9 bases are a match to TRBD1. The CDR3 consists of 13 residues. The V segment lost 6 bases and the J segment 4 bases; nucleotides outside the gene matches: 3. Per the germline V gene, CDR1 is MNHEY and CDR2 is SMNVEV (reference sequence). In DNA, the CDR3 is TGTGCCAGCAGGGGACAGGGTGGCACTGAAGCTTTCTTT. It is translated as CASRGQGGTEAFF.

This clonotype has at least ten counts. This sequence joins TRBV2 and TRBJ2-5; 8 bases line up with TRBD1. The CDR3 spans 14 residues. CDR1 is SNHLY and CDR2 is FYNNEI in the germline V gene. Trimming at V came to 8 bases and at J to 2 bases, leaving 7 bases not matched to a gene. The CDR3 DNA sequence: TGTGCCAGCGGACGGACAGGGAAACAAGAGACCCAGTACTTC. It translates to CASGRTGKQETQYF. Based on the CDR3 plus reference TRBV2 and TRBJ2-5, the full variable domain is EPEVTQTPSHQVTQMGQEVILRCVPISNHLYFYWYRQILGQKVEFLVSFYNNEISEKSEIFDDQFSVERPDGSNFTLKIRSTKLEDSAMYFCASGRTGKQETQYFGPGTRLLVL.

This clonotype has a single count. The V gene is TRBV6-2 or TRBV6-3, the J gene TRBJ2-1, with D possibly being TRBD1 (5 bases). V was clipped by 4 bases and J by 0 bases, with 22 bases between them. CDR1 MNHEY and CDR2 SVGEGT come from the germline V gene. The CDR3 is 19 amino acids. Here the CDR3 reads CASSCSRAFRGSSYNEQFF. The CDR3 nucleotides are TGTGCCAGCAGTTGCTCCCGGGCTTTTAGGGGTAGCTCCTACAATGAGCAGTTCTTC.

This sequence joins TRBV27 and TRBJ2-1, with a tentative D call TRBD1 (5 bases). From germline, CDR1 is MNHEY and CDR2 SMNVEV (reference sequence). This CDR3 comprises 17 residues. V was trimmed by 3 bases and J by 6 bases, leaving 21 bases between them. In DNA form, the CDR3 reads TGTGCCAGCAGTTTTTCTTTCACAGGACCTCGGTCCAATGAGCAGTTCTTC. Protein product: CASSFSFTGPRSNEQFF.

This clonotype was observed a few times. V and J are TRBV20-1 and TRBJ2-1; D not resolved. This CDR3 is 14 amino acids long. The V end lost 1 base, the J end lost 4 bases, and 11 bases lay between the germline ends. Germline loops: CDR1 DFQATT, CDR2 SNEGSKA (reference sequence). CDR3 DNA sequence: TGCAGTGCTAGAGTGATAATGGGGTACAATGAGCAGTTCTTC. Translated, it gives CSARVIMGYNEQFF.

The chain couples TRBV28 to TRBJ1-1, with D possibly being TRBD1 (6 bases). V was trimmed by 3 bases and J by 4 bases, leaving 12 bases between them. Germline assignment: CDR1 MDHEN and CDR2 SYDVKM. The CDR3 is 14 amino acids. The CDR3 sequence: CASSFGGAGTEAFF. The CDR3 DNA reads TGTGCCAGCAGTTTTGGGGGGGCGGGCACTGAAGCTTTCTTT.

The rearrangement links TRBV3-1 to TRBJ2-4; D is perhaps TRBD2 (5 bases). V was clipped by 1 base and J by 12 bases, with 10 bases between them. Germline CDR1 reads LGHDT; CDR2 reads YNNKEL (reference sequence). The CDR3 has 12 residues. The CDR3 coding sequence is TGTGCCAGCAGCCAAGCTTCGACTACTCAGTACTTC. It encodes CASSQASTTQYF.

This clonotype was seen more than once but under ten times. Here the CDR3 reads CASSLGTSGTQETQYF. CDR3 DNA sequence: TGTGCCAGCAGCCTCGGGACTAGCGGTACCCAAGAGACCCAGTACTTC. The chain carries TRBV7-3 and TRBJ2-5, with 11 bases that match TRBD2. The germline V gene encodes CDR1 SGHTA and CDR2 FQGTGA. Germline trimming cut 5 bases from V and 1 base from J; bases unmatched to any gene: 6. The CDR3 spans 16 residues.

The CDR3 DNA reads as TGCAGCGTTTGGGACACATACAATGAGCAGTTCTTC. Encoded protein: CSVWDTYNEQFF. The chain carries TRBV29-1 and TRBJ2-1; possible D gene TRBD1, 6 bases. The CDR3 covers 12 residues. V was pared by 5 bases and J by 4 bases, with 9 bases between. Germline assignment: CDR1 SQVTM and CDR2 ANQGSEA.

This clonotype was detected many times. One end of the junction is discordant with germline, which a read error may explain. This chain uses TRBV12-3 or TRBV12-4 with TRBJ2-1, with D perhaps assigned TRBD1 or TRBD2 (5 bases each). CDR3 length: 13 residues. The CDR3: CASTLRDGGEQFF. The DNA for the CDR3 is TGTGCCAGCACTTTACGGGATGGGGGTGAGCAGTTCTTC.

J is TRBJ2-5 and V is TRBV20-1, with 7 positions matching TRBD1. Germline trimming cut 6 bases from V and 5 bases from J; bases unmatched to any gene: 12. The germline gives CDR1 DFQATT, CDR2 SNEGSKA (reference sequence). The CDR3 spans 14 residues. CDR3 DNA: TGCAGTGCCCGCCTTCTGACAGGGAAGGAGACCCAGTACTTC. Its protein is CSARLLTGKETQYF.

By share, this clonotype ranks as medium-sized. The CDR3 DNA reads as TGTGCCAGCAGCCATTCGACAGGACGGAACACTGAAGCTTTCTTT. Translation gives CASSHSTGRNTEAFF. The chain combines TRBV7-2 with TRBJ1-1; a possible D gene is TRBD1 (6 bases). Germline loops: CDR1 SGHTA, CDR2 FQGNSA. The CDR3 covers 15 residues. Trimming took off 5 bases at V and 1 base at J, with 14 bases between the two ends. Variable domain in full (rest from reference TRBV7-2 and TRBJ1-1): GAGVSQSPSNKVTEKGKDVELRCDPISGHTALYWYRQSLGQGLEFLIYFQGNSAPDKSGLPSDRFSAERTGGSVSTLTIQRTQQEDSAVYLCASSHSTGRNTEAFFGQGTRLTVV.

This clonotype was observed many times. The chain joins TRBV5-8 to TRBJ2-7; TRBD1 aligns across 10 bases. CDR3 length: 14 amino acids. Germline loops: CDR1 SGHTS, CDR2 YDEGEE. The V and J ends lost 4 bases and 4 bases, in that order; junction bases with no gene match: 5. The DNA of the CDR3 is TGTGCCAGCAGCCGGGACAGGGGTGGGTACGAGCAGTACTTC. Protein sequence: CASSRDRGGYEQYF.